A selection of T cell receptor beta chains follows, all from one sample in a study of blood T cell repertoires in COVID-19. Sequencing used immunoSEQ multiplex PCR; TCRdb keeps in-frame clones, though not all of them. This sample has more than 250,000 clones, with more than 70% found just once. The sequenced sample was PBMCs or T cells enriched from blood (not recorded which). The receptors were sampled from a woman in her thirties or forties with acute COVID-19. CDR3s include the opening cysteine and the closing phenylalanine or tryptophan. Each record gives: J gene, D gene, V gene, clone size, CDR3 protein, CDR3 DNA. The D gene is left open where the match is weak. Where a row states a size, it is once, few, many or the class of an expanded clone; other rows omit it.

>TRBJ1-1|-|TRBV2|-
CASGRERGTEAFF
TGTGCCAGCGGCCGGGAGAGGGGCACTGAAGCTTTCTTT
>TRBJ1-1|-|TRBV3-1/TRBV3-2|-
CASSQDQGRTEAFF
TGTGCCAGCAGCCAAGATCAGGGTAGGACTGAAGCTTTCTTT
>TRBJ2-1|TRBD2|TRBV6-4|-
CASSEDQWASGSSYNEQFF
TGTGCCAGCAGTGAGGATCAGTGGGCTAGCGGGAGCTCCTACAATGAGCAGTTCTTC
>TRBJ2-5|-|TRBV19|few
CASSIVQGETQYF
TGTGCCAGTAGTATAGTTCAGGGAGAGACCCAGTACTTC
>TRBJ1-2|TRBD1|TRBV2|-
CASSRTTGIGYGYTF
TGTGCCAGCAGCCGAACGACAGGGATCGGCTATGGCTACACCTTC
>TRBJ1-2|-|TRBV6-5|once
CASSLTGLDGYTF
TGTGCCAGCAGTCTAACAGGTCTGGATGGCTACACCTTC
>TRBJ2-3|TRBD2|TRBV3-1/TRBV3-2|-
CASSYLAGAGDTQYF
TGTGCCAGCAGTTACTTAGCGGGAGCGGGAGATACGCAGTATTTT
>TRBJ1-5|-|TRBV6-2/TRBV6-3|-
CASSSGRRAASKHQPQHF
TGTGCCAGCAGTTCCGGTCGGAGGGCCGCATCAAAGCACCAGCCCCAGCATTTT
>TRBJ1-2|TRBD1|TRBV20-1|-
CSGTGGDSYTF
TGCAGCGGGACAGGGGGTGATAGCTACACCTTC
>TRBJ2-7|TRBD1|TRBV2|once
CASSLATGGSNEQYF
TGTGCCAGCAGCCTAGCCACAGGGGGAAGCAACGAGCAGTACTTC
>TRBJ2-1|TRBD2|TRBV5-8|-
CASSFGWGLAENEQFF
TGTGCCAGCAGCTTTGGATGGGGACTAGCGGAAAATGAGCAGTTCTTC